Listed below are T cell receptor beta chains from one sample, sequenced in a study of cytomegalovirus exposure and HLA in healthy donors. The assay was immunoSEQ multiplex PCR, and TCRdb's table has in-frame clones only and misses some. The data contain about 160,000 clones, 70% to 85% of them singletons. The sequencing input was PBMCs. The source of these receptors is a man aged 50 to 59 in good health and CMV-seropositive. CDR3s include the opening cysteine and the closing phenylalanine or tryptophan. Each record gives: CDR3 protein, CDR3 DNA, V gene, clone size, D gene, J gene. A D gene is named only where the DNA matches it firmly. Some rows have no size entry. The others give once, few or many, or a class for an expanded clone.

CASSLLSFHEQYF TGTGCCAGCAGTTTGCTATCCTTCCACGAGCAGTACTTC TRBV27 NA NA TRBJ2-7
CASSLVSSYNSPLHF TGTGCCAGCAGTTTAGTGAGCTCCTATAATTCACCCCTCCACTTT TRBV27 NA NA TRBJ1-6
CASRLQVGSYNEQFF TGTGCCAGCAGACTTCAGGTTGGGTCCTACAATGAGCAGTTCTTC TRBV7-9 NA NA TRBJ2-1
CASSLGAGEDTQYF TGTGCCAGCAGCTTAGGGGCGGGGGAAGATACGCAGTATTTT TRBV7-6 NA TRBD2 TRBJ2-3
CASSFDGGRVATQYF TGTGCCAGCAGCTTCGATGGGGGCCGAGTAGCTACGCAGTATTTT TRBV5-4 NA NA TRBJ2-3
CASSLVNEALHF TGTGCCAGCAGCTTGGTTAATGAGGCCCTCCACTTT TRBV7-9 NA NA TRBJ1-6
CASSLGAGGPDNEQFF TGTGCCAGCAGCTTAGGGGCGGGGGGGCCCGACAATGAGCAGTTCTTC TRBV11-3 NA TRBD2 TRBJ2-1
CASSPEGAYIQYF TGTGCCAGCTCACCAGAGGGGGCGTACATTCAGTACTTC TRBV18 NA TRBD1 TRBJ2-4
CASRSGASGGHF TGTGCCAGCAGATCAGGGGCCTCGGGGGGGCATTTT TRBV28 once NA TRBJ1-5
CASSLGQGEGTDTQYF TGTGCCAGCAGCTTAGGACAGGGTGAGGGCACAGATACGCAGTATTTT TRBV11-3 NA TRBD1 TRBJ2-3
CASTDFHNEQFF TGCGCCAGCACCGACTTCCACAATGAGCAGTTCTTC TRBV5-1 NA NA TRBJ2-1
CASSKQALRNQPQHF TGTGCCAGCAGTAAACAGGCCCTCCGGAATCAGCCCCAGCATTTT TRBV27 NA NA TRBJ1-5
CASSDPGTNSPLHF TGCGCCAGCAGTGACCCCGGGACAAATTCACCCCTCCACTTT TRBV10-1 NA NA TRBJ1-6
CASSPTTVVYGYTF TGTGCCAGCAGCCCTACGACAGTAGTCTATGGCTACACCTTC TRBV14 NA NA TRBJ1-2
CASSPGQDTEAFF TGCGCCAGCAGTCCGGGACAGGACACTGAAGCTTTCTTT TRBV5-1 once TRBD1 TRBJ1-1
CASSPDRGGGQPQHF TGTGCCAGCTCACCCGACAGGGGAGGAGGTCAGCCCCAGCATTTT TRBV18 NA TRBD1 TRBJ1-5
CASRVGGISNQPQHF TGTGCCAGCAGAGTTGGTGGCATTAGCAATCAGCCCCAGCATTTT TRBV2 NA NA TRBJ1-5
CASSQAGWLAGVNEQFF TGTGCCAGCAGCCAAGCGGGCTGGCTAGCGGGGGTTAATGAGCAGTTCTTC TRBV4-2 NA TRBD2 TRBJ2-1
CASSLRTGTPNTEAFF TGCGCCAGCAGCTTACGGACAGGGACCCCGAACACTGAAGCTTTCTTT TRBV4-1 NA TRBD1 TRBJ1-1
CASRRGSNQPQHF TGTGCCAGCAGGAGGGGGAGCAATCAGCCCCAGCATTTT TRBV7-9 NA NA TRBJ1-5
CASSVTGTGAYGYTF TGTGCCAGCAGTGTAACCGGGACAGGGGCCTATGGCTACACCTTC TRBV6-5 NA TRBD1 TRBJ1-2
CASSQTGPNTEAFF TGTGCCAGCAGCCAGACAGGACCGAACACTGAAGCTTTCTTT TRBV6-6 NA NA TRBJ1-1
CASTGDRGIYGYTF TGTGCCAGCACCGGGGACAGGGGTATCTATGGCTACACCTTC TRBV6-1 few TRBD1 TRBJ1-2
CASSGRQGTNEKLFF TGTGCCAGCAGCGGGAGACAGGGAACTAATGAAAAACTGTTTTTT TRBV5-5 NA TRBD1 TRBJ1-4
CASSPEVDTQYF TGTGCCAGCAGCCCCGAGGTAGATACGCAGTATTTT TRBV7-2 NA NA TRBJ2-3
CASSSGDRGYSGNTIYF TGTGCCAGCAGCTCCGGGGACAGGGGTTACTCTGGAAACACCATATATTTT TRBV11-2 NA TRBD1 TRBJ1-3
CASKPITAGTGRFEQYF TGTGCCAGCAAACCAATAACGGCCGGGACAGGAAGATTCGAGCAGTACTTC TRBV27 NA TRBD1 TRBJ2-7
CASSLSGQGIEKLFF TGTGCCAGCAGCTTATCCGGACAGGGAATTGAAAAACTGTTTTTT TRBV7-9 NA TRBD1 TRBJ1-4
CASSLGTGGNQPQHF TGCGCCAGCAGCTTGGGGACAGGGGGTAATCAGCCCCAGCATTTT TRBV5-1 NA TRBD1 TRBJ1-5
CASSSGSVREKLFF TGTGCCAGCAGCTCCGGTTCGGTGAGGGAAAAACTGTTTTTT TRBV7-6 few NA TRBJ1-4
CASSLAFTGIEQFF TGTGCCAGCAGCTTAGCCTTTACAGGGATTGAGCAGTTCTTC TRBV7-6 NA NA TRBJ2-1
CSAPVDEKLFF TGCAGTGCCCCAGTCGATGAAAAACTGTTTTTT TRBV20-1 once NA TRBJ1-4
CASRELANPSDTQYF TGTGCCAGCCGCGAACTAGCCAACCCCTCCGATACGCAGTATTTT TRBV6-5 NA NA TRBJ2-3
CASSPLHRGEQPQHF TGTGCCAGCAGTCCTTTACACAGGGGGGAACAGCCCCAGCATTTT TRBV27 NA TRBD1 TRBJ1-5
CASSELGQGNSPLHF TGTGCCAGCAGTGAATTGGGACAGGGTAATTCACCCCTCCACTTT TRBV2 NA TRBD1 TRBJ1-6
CASSPTRGEQYF TGTGCCAGCTCACCAACCAGGGGCGAGCAGTACTTC TRBV18 NA NA TRBJ2-7
CASSLRGTGWSEQYF TGCGCCAGCAGCCTCCGCGGGACAGGGTGGTCCGAGCAGTACTTC TRBV5-1 few TRBD1 TRBJ2-7
CASSSGQGGEAFF TGCGCCAGCAGCTCAGGACAGGGCGGTGAAGCTTTCTTT TRBV5-1 once TRBD1 TRBJ1-1
CASSVGGASTEAFF TGTGCCAGCAGCGTGGGAGGGGCTTCCACTGAAGCTTTCTTT TRBV9 NA NA TRBJ1-1
CASSLVGGVSNQPQHF TGTGCCAGCAGCTTAGTCGGTGGAGTTAGCAATCAGCCCCAGCATTTT TRBV7-2 NA NA TRBJ1-5
CTTSRDRGGYETQYF TGTACCACCAGCAGAGATCGAGGGGGTTACGAGACCCAGTACTTC TRBV15 NA NA TRBJ2-5
CASSLPGLARNIQYF TGTGCCAGCAGCTTACCGGGACTAGCGAGAAACATTCAGTACTTC TRBV11-2 few TRBD2 TRBJ2-4
CASSPGLAGAETQYF TGTGCCAGCAGCCCGGGACTAGCGGGGGCAGAGACCCAGTACTTC TRBV7-9 NA TRBD2 TRBJ2-5
CASSEQGSGGEKLFF TGTGCCAGCAGCGAACAGGGATCAGGCGGCGAAAAACTGTTTTTT TRBV7-2 NA NA TRBJ1-4
CASSGGAIEAQYF TGTGCCAGCAGCGGCGGGGCGATAGAGGCCCAGTACTTC TRBV9 NA NA TRBJ2-5
CASSSEGAGGSGELFF TGTGCCAGCAGTTCGGAAGGAGCGGGGGGATCCGGGGAGCTGTTTTTT TRBV27 NA TRBD2 TRBJ2-2
CASSLGGYQGETQYF TGTGCCAGCAGCTTAGGGGGTTACCAGGGGGAGACCCAGTACTTC TRBV7-9 NA NA TRBJ2-5
CASSLGQGSPYEQFF TGTGCCAGCAGCTTAGGGCAGGGTTCGCCCTATGAGCAGTTCTTC TRBV7-2 few NA TRBJ2-1
CASSFGTDGNTIYF TGTGCCAGCAGCTTCGGGACAGACGGAAACACCATATATTTT TRBV7-2 NA TRBD1 TRBJ1-3
CSVRGGVGETQYF TGCAGCGTTAGGGGGGGCGTAGGAGAGACCCAGTACTTC TRBV29-1 NA NA TRBJ2-5
CSLEPRLTYEQYF TGTTCTCTCGAACCCAGACTGACCTACGAGCAGTACTTC TRBV6-1 NA NA TRBJ2-7
CASSLDRGYNEQFF TGCGCCAGCAGCTTGGACCGCGGCTACAATGAGCAGTTCTTC TRBV5-1 NA NA TRBJ2-1
CASSLVWAGDTYYEQYF TGTGCCAGCAGCTTAGTCTGGGCAGGTGATACCTACTACGAGCAGTACTTC TRBV7-2 NA NA TRBJ2-7
CAWSWAGRAHEQYF TGTGCCTGGAGTTGGGCAGGGCGTGCCCACGAGCAGTACTTC TRBV30 NA NA TRBJ2-7
CASMLGQATNEKLFF TGTGCCAGCATGCTGGGCCAAGCAACTAATGAAAAACTGTTTTTT TRBV6-1 NA NA TRBJ1-4
CASSRQSRNTEAFF TGCGCCAGCAGCCGACAGTCGCGGAACACTGAAGCTTTCTTT TRBV4-3 NA NA TRBJ1-1